This TCR beta chain was obtained from a study of T cells in Graves' hyperthyroidism and ophthalmopathy. Only a few counts were recorded for this clonotype. Amplification of TCR beta CDR3 regions used RNA as the template. When the TCR CDR3 underwent first-round RT-PCR, the HTBI primer set was used. TCRdb independently ran MiXCR on the multiplex PCR reads; one entry per CDR3 protein. The sample holds hundreds of thousands of distinct CDR3 sequences, 14% to 15% seen once. V gave up 4 bases and J gave up 0 bases, with 12 bases separating them. The CDR3 runs 15 residues. Germline CDR1 reads LNHDA; CDR2 reads SQIVND (reference sequence).

What was sequenced was blood. This clonotype originated in a man aged 18 to 29 with Graves' ophthalmopathy. The gene calls are TRBV19 and TRBJ1-2; D gene uncertain. CDR3 sequence reads: CASSNPTPTNYGYTF. As DNA, the CDR3 is TGTGCCAGTAGTAACCCAACCCCTACTAACTATGGCTACACCTTC. The full variable domain, in which reference TRBV19 and TRBJ1-2 provide the parts outside the CDR3, is DGGITQSPKYLFRKEGQNVTLSCEQNLNHDAMYWYRQDPGQGLRLIYYSQIVNDFQKGDIAEGYSVSREKKESFPLTVTSAQKNPTAFYLCASSNPTPTNYGYTFGSGTRLTVV.